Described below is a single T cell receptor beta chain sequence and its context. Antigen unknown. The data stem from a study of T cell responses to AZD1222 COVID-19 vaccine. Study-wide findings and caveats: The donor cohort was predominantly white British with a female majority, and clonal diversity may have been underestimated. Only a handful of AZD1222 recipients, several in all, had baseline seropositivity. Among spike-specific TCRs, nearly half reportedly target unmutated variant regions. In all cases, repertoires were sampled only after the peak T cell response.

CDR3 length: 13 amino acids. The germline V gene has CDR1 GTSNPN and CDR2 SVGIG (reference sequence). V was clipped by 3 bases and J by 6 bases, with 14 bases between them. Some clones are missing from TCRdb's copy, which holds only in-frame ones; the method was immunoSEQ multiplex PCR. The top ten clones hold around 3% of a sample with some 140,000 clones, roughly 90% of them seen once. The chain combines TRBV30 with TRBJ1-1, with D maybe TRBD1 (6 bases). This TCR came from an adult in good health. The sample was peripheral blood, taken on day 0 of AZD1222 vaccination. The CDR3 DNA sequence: TGTGCCTGGAGCTGGGGGGGGCTCGCTGAAGCTTTCTTT. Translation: CAWSWGGLAEAFF.